This T cell receptor beta chain came from a study of post-analysis software for immune sequencing data. Study outcomes and limitations: Comparison of patients with controls showed five TRBV segments more frequent in patients, TRBV5-6, TRBV5-1 and TRBV20-1 among them. Samples from a shared batch, those prepared together, strongly co-clustered by F measure. Among multiple sclerosis patients, normalized Chao1 diversity was significantly below that of controls.

Researchers reported that TCR beta cDNA libraries carried unique molecular identifiers. Around 500,000 cDNA molecules were obtained from approximately 0.91 to 9.4 million T cells. In TCRdb, the PCR reads were re-called with MiXCR into one record per CDR3 protein. Among fewer than 550,000 distinct CDR3 sequences listed, around 36% were seen once. V was clipped by 3 bases and J by 7 bases, with 12 bases between them. The CDR3 sequence is 14 residues long. As for this clonotype: Its antigen is unidentified.

V is TRBV12-3 or TRBV12-4 and J is TRBJ1-4, with D tentatively TRBD1 (6 bases). Sequenced sample: blood. This receptor was identified in a girl younger than 18 with multiple sclerosis. The CDR3 reads CASSLQGMGEKLFF. The CDR3 DNA reads TGTGCCAGCAGTTTGCAGGGGATGGGTGAAAAACTGTTTTTT.